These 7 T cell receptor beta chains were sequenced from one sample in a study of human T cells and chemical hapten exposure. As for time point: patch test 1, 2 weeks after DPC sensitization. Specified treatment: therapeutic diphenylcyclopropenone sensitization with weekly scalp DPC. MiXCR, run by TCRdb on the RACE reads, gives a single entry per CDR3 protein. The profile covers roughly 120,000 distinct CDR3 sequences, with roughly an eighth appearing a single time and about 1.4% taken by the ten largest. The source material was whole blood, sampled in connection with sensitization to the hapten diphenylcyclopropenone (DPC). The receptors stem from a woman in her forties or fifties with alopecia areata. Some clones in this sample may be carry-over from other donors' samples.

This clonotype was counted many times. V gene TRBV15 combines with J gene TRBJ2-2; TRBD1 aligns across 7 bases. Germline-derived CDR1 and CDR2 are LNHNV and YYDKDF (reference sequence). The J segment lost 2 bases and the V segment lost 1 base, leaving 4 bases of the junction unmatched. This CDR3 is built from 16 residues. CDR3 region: CATSRGGTANTGELFF. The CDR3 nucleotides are TGTGCCACCAGCAGAGGGGGGACAGCTAACACCGGGGAGCTGTTTTTT.

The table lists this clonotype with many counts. CDR3 nucleotides: TGCAGTGCTATCTCCCATCCGAACACTGAAGCTTTCTTT. Translated, it gives CSAISHPNTEAFF. The rearrangement links TRBV20-1 to TRBJ1-1; D remains unclear. Germline CDR1 reads DFQATT; CDR2 reads SNEGSKA (reference sequence). Trimming stripped 4 bases from V and 1 base from J, with 10 bases between. The length of the CDR3 is 13 residues.

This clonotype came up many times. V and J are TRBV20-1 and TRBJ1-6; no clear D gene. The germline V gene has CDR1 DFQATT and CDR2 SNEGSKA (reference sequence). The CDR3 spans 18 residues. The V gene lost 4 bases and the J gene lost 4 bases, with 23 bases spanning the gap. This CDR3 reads CSAISLIFGEGYNSPLHF. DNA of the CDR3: TGCAGTGCTATATCTCTAATTTTTGGGGAAGGGTATAATTCACCCCTCCACTTT.

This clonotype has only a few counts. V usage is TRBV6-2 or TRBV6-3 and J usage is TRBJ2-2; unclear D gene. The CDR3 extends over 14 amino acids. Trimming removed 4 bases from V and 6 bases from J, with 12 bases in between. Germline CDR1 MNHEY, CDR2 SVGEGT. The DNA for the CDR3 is TGTGCCAGCAGTTTCAATACCCCCGCCGGGGAGCTGTTTTTT. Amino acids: CASSFNTPAGELFF.

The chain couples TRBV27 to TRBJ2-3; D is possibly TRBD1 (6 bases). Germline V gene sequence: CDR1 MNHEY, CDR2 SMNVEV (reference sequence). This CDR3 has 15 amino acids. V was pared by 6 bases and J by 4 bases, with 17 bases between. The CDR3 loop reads CASRLNGGAADTQYF. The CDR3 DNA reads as TGTGCCAGCAGGCTTAATGGGGGCGCGGCAGATACGCAGTATTTT.

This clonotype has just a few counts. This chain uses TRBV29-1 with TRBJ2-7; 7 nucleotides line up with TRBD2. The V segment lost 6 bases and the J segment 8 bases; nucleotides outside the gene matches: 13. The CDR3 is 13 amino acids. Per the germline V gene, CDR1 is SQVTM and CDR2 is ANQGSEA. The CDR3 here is CSVPGEGWNQQYF. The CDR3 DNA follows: TGCAGCGTCCCCGGGGAGGGGTGGAACCAGCAGTACTTC.

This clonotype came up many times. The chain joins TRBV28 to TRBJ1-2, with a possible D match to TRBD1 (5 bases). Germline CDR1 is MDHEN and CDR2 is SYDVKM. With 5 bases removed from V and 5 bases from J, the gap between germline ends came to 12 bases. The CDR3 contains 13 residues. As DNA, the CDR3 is TGTGCCAGCAGTCGCGCAGGGAAGTATGGCTACACCTTC. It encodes CASSRAGKYGYTF.